This T cell receptor (beta chain) was found in a study of blood T cell repertoires in COVID-19. At the level of the study: Whether acute or convalescent, the COVID-19 samples came from the United States, Italy and Spain. PBMCs, B-cell-depleted T cells, or T cells provided the cDNA or gDNA that made up the material.

Original handling: It was from reference gene primer amplification that nucleated cell counts were estimated. Method: immunoSEQ multiplex PCR; TCRdb's copy keeps in-frame clones and lacks some. For V, J and clone size, that table is used; D and trimming come from the DNA. The sample holds some 65,000 clones, about 94% seen once. The V gene lost 4 bases and the J gene lost 4 bases, with 16 bases spanning the gap. This CDR3 is built from 16 residues. CDR1 is MGHRA and CDR2 is YSYEKL in the germline V gene. The TCR originated in a man aged 65 to 85 with active COVID-19. The V gene is TRBV4-1, the J gene TRBJ1-4; possibly TRBD1 for D (5 bases). Sequenced material: peripheral blood. This CDR3 is CASSLEIGGDNEKLFF. DNA for the CDR3: TGCGCCAGCAGCCTAGAAATTGGGGGGGATAATGAAAAACTGTTTTTT.